These 20 T cell receptor beta chains were sequenced from one sample in a study of blood T cells in healthy people across ages. A second PCR, run for about 6 to 11 cycles, used a sample-barcoded 5' primer plus a J-beta primer mix. TCRdb re-analysed the 5' RACE reads in MiXCR, keeping a single row per CDR3 protein. The table has 780,000 or so distinct CDR3 sequences, approximately 25% seen once. The data also belong to a second study, concerning T cells of mothers and their children.

Sequenced: blood. The source of these receptors is a boy between 10 and 17 years old in good health.

A few counts support this clonotype. V and J are TRBV3-1 and TRBJ2-1; D possibly corresponds to TRBD1 (5 bases). V shed 0 bases and J shed 9 bases, with 18 bases lying between them. Germline V CDR1 and CDR2: LGHDT, YNNKEL (reference sequence). The CDR3 loop spans 16 amino acids. CDR3 loop: CASSQEGQGVRVEQFF. CDR3 nucleotide sequence: TGTGCCAGCAGCCAAGAAGGGCAAGGGGTCCGGGTTGAGCAGTTCTTC.

In this sample, this clonotype turned up a few times. The V call is TRBV6-5, the J call TRBJ1-4; 11 bases match TRBD1. The CDR3 length is 14 residues. The V gene's germline CDR1 is MNHEY and CDR2 SVGAGI. V lost 8 bases, J lost 8 bases, and 7 bases stayed unmatched. CDR3 sequence (DNA): TGTGCCAGCGGCCCCGGGACAGGGGGAGAAAAACTGTTTTTT. Residues: CASGPGTGGEKLFF.

In this sample, this clonotype turned up once. V usage is TRBV12-3 or TRBV12-4 and J usage is TRBJ1-2; 9 bases match TRBD1. The CDR3 is 14 amino acids. Trimming at V came to 7 bases and at J to 5 bases, leaving 8 bases not matched to a gene. The DNA of the CDR3 is TGTGCCAGCAACCAGGACAGGGGCCCTTATGGCTACACCTTC. Translation gives CASNQDRGPYGYTF.

A few counts support this clonotype. The rearrangement joins TRBV6-1 to TRBJ1-2, with D possibly matching TRBD1 (5 bases). CDR3 length: 13 amino acids. V was pared by 6 bases and J by 3 bases, with 11 bases between. Germline values: CDR1 MNHNS, CDR2 SASEGT. CDR3 sequence reads: CASSEQADYGYTF. The CDR3 DNA reads TGTGCCAGCAGCGAACAGGCCGACTATGGCTACACCTTC.

This sequence joins TRBV29-1 and TRBJ1-1, with 7 positions matching TRBD1. Germline V CDR1 and CDR2: SQVTM, ANQGSEA. This CDR3 is built from 11 residues. V lost 4 bases, J lost 10 bases, and 6 bases stayed unmatched. The CDR3 nucleotides read TGCAGCGTTGCAAGGGGGCTAGGAGCTTTCTTT. Encoded protein: CSVARGLGAFF. Variable domain in full (rest from reference TRBV29-1 and TRBJ1-1): SAVISQKPSRDICQRGTSLTIQCQVDSQVTMMFWYRQQPGQSLTLIATANQGSEATYESGFVIDKFPISRPNLTFSTLTVSNMSPEDSSIYLCSVARGLGAFFGQGTRLTVV.

This clonotype was counted only a few times. The rearrangement links TRBV27 to TRBJ2-3, with TRBD2 identical over 10 bases. With 3 bases clipped from V and 4 bases from J, the junction kept 10 bases outside the gene matches. Germline V lookup: CDR1 MNHEY, CDR2 SMNVEV (reference sequence). CDR3 length equals 17 residues. This CDR3 is CASSFHTSGEGADTQYF. The CDR3, as DNA: TGTGCCAGCAGTTTCCACACTAGCGGGGAGGGCGCAGATACGCAGTATTTT.

This clonotype was found many times. The chain couples TRBV28 to TRBJ1-4; D is unresolved. In germline, CDR1 is MDHEN, CDR2 SYDVKM. The CDR3 has 11 residues. The V and J ends lost 6 bases and 7 bases respectively, with 6 bases between them. The CDR3 DNA reads TGTGCCAGCAGAACGACTGAAAAACTGTTTTTT. Translated, it gives CASRTTEKLFF.

Only a few counts were recorded for this clonotype. The rearrangement links TRBV27 to TRBJ2-7; weak D call: TRBD1 (6 bases). V was trimmed by 5 bases and J by 2 bases, leaving 13 bases between them. From germline, CDR1 is MNHEY and CDR2 SMNVEV (reference sequence). This CDR3 has 14 residues. The chain's CDR3 is CASSPGTKAYEQYF. The DNA of the CDR3 is TGTGCCAGCAGTCCCGGGACAAAAGCCTACGAGCAGTACTTC.

In this sample, this clonotype turned up a few times. The chain recombines TRBV18 with TRBJ1-2; weak D call: TRBD1 (5 bases). CDR3 size: 11 residues. Germline V lookup: CDR1 KGHSH, CDR2 LQKENI. Between the trimmed V and J ends, which lost 3 bases and 7 bases, there was a span of 6 bases. CDR3 DNA: TGTGCCAGCTCACCGGGGACTGGCTACACCTTC. It is translated as CASSPGTGYTF.

V usage is TRBV5-1 and J usage is TRBJ1-5; D is ambiguous. Germline CDR1 and CDR2: SGHRS and YFSETQ. This CDR3 region has 14 residues. Trimming took off 4 bases at V and 2 bases at J, with 10 bases between the two ends. CDR3 protein: CASSPVGRNQPQHF. The CDR3 nucleotides are TGCGCCAGCAGCCCCGTTGGTCGCAATCAGCCCCAGCATTTT.

The rearrangement links TRBV10-2 to TRBJ2-5; TRBD2 aligns across 9 bases. J was trimmed by 11 bases and V by 3 bases; bases with no gene match: 13. Germline CDR1 is WSHSY and CDR2 is SAAADI. There are 15 residues in the CDR3. This chain's CDR3 is CASSDLSSGSYGQYF. In DNA, the CDR3 is TGCGCCAGCAGTGACCTTAGTAGCGGGAGTTACGGGCAGTACTTC.

This clonotype has just a few counts. The junction shows a germline mismatch at one end, possibly a read error. The chain recombines TRBV28 with TRBJ2-5; 7 positions match TRBD1. The CDR3 runs 14 residues. Germline-derived CDR1 and CDR2 are MDHEN and SYDVKM. CDR3 bases: TGTGCCGGCAGAACAGGGGAACCCCAAGAGACCCAGTACTTC. It encodes CAGRTGEPQETQYF.

The CDR3, as DNA: TGTGCCAGCAGCCACTACACGGGCACAGATACGCAGTATTTT. This codes for CASSHYTGTDTQYF. The rearrangement uses TRBV7-2 and TRBJ2-3; D unclear. V lost 5 bases and J lost 1, with 10 bases in between. Germline values: CDR1 SGHTA, CDR2 FQGNSA. CDR3 size: 14 residues. Combining the CDR3 with reference TRBV7-2 and TRBJ2-3 gives the whole variable domain GAGVSQSPSNKVTEKGKDVELRCDPISGHTALYWYRQSLGQGLEFLIYFQGNSAPDKSGLPSDRFSAERTGGSVSTLTIQRTQQEDSAVYLCASSHYTGTDTQYFGPGTRLTVL.

This clonotype appeared once. The chain joins TRBV15 to TRBJ2-3; TRBD2 is a possible D gene (6 bases). Trimming left V 1 base short and J 5 bases short, with 16 bases between. Looked up from germline, CDR1 is LNHNV and CDR2 is YYDKDF (reference sequence). The CDR3 contains 16 residues. The CDR3 here is CATSRVIAVGIDTQYF. The CDR3 DNA sequence: TGTGCCACCAGCAGAGTGATAGCGGTAGGAATAGATACGCAGTATTTT.

This sequence joins TRBV20-1 and TRBJ1-5, with unresolved D. Germline V gene lookup returns CDR1 DFQATT and CDR2 SNEGSKA (reference sequence). The ends were cut back, 7 bases at V and 0 bases at J, with 13 bases in the middle. This CDR3 spans 14 amino acids. The CDR3, as DNA: TGCAGTGTTGTGACTTCGTCTAGCAATCAGCCCCAGCATTTT. As protein: CSVVTSSSNQPQHF.

The rearrangement joins TRBV3-1 to TRBJ2-7; possibly TRBD2 for D (5 bases). CDR1 LGHDT and CDR2 YNNKEL come from the germline V gene (reference sequence). The V end lost 3 bases, the J end lost 3 bases, and 9 bases lay between the germline ends. The CDR3 covers 13 residues. This chain's CDR3 is CASSQRERYEQYF. The CDR3 DNA reads as TGTGCCAGCAGCCAGAGGGAGCGCTACGAGCAGTACTTC.

The rearrangement joins TRBV3-1 to TRBJ2-7, with D perhaps TRBD1 (5 bases). The CDR3 sequence is 15 residues long. CDR1 LGHDT and CDR2 YNNKEL come from the germline V gene (reference sequence). Trimming removed 5 bases from V and 4 bases from J, with 18 bases in between. In nucleotides, the CDR3 is TGTGCCAGCAGCTCCCGAGCCGACAGTAATTACGAGCAGTACTTC. Amino acid sequence: CASSSRADSNYEQYF.

This clonotype was seen only a few times. This chain uses TRBV6-5 with TRBJ1-1; D call uncertain. Germline V gene data show CDR1 as MNHEY and CDR2 as SVGAGI. This CDR3 region has 11 residues. Trimming cost V 5 bases and J 8 bases, with 9 bases left between them. CDR3 in DNA: TGTGCCAGCAGTGTGGGAGGGGAAGCTTTCTTT. Translating gives CASSVGGEAFF.

The V and J genes are TRBV6-1 and TRBJ2-5; 10 bases map to TRBD2. CDR3 length: 14 residues. V shed 5 bases and J 4 bases; nucleotides not matched to a gene: 4. Germline CDR1 MNHNS, CDR2 SASEGT. The CDR3: CASSRAGGPETQYF. In DNA, the CDR3 is TGTGCCAGCAGTCGAGCGGGGGGGCCAGAGACCCAGTACTTC.

The V and J genes are TRBV2 and TRBJ1-2; no firm D call. Germline-derived CDR1 and CDR2 are SNHLY and FYNNEI. This CDR3 spans 14 amino acids. The V end was cut by 3 bases, the J end by 4 bases, with 12 bases between. This CDR3 is CASSDVGRGYGYTF. DNA for the CDR3: TGTGCCAGCAGTGACGTGGGAAGAGGCTATGGCTACACCTTC.